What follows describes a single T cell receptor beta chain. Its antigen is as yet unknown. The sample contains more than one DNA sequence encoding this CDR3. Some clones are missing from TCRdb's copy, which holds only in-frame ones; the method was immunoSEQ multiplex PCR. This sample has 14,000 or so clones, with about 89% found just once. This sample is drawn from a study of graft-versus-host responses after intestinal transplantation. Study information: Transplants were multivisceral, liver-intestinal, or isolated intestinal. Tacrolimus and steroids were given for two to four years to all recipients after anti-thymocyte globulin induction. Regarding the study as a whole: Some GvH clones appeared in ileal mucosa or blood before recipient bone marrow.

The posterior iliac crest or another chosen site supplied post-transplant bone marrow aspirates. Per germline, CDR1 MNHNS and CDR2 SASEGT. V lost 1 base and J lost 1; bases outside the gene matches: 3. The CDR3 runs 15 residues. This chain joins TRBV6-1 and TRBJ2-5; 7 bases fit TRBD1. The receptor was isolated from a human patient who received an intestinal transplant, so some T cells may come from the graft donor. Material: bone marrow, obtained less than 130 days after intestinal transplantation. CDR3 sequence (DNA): TGTGCCAGCAGTGAAGGGGCAGGGGGCCAAGAGACCCAGTACTTC. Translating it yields CASSEGAGGQETQYF.